The following is a T cell receptor (beta chain) sequence with its context. This clonotype was seen a handful of times. Its binding antigen is unknown. No clone much larger than this one lies a single base away; base qualities are absent. The library was generated by 5' RACE. Instrument used: Illumina HiSeq 2500. The second PCR ran for roughly 7 to 11 cycles and used a J-beta primer mix along with a sample-barcoded 5' primer. Each TCR beta cDNA molecule received a unique molecular identifier from a template-switch 5' adaptor carrying 12 random nucleotides. Each sample yielded at least 2.5 million CDR3-containing paired-end reads. All of the RNA was converted into first-strand cDNA using the Mint cDNA synthesis kit, with a TRBC-specific oligonucleotide serving as the primer. Following uracil-DNA glycosylase treatment, all cDNA underwent a first 18-cycle PCR with the universal primers M1SS and BC2_uni_R. In the source study's methods: Each sample was normalized by randomly selecting 1 million high-quality reads, each carrying a distinct molecular identifier. Reads sharing molecular identifiers were discarded rather than binned into consensus sequences. MiTCR, with a Q25 quality threshold and the strictest error-elimination algorithm, was used for CDR3 identification, clonotype clustering and error correction. A nonparametric unseen species model with Euler transformation was used to estimate a lower bound on total TCR beta diversity. The public reads were reanalyzed by TCRdb: fastp trimming at Q25, MiXCR alignment, in-frame beta chains only. CDR3 protein duplicates are merged, each entry listing the most common genes and DNA. The authors' filters were not applied to this entry. A total of around 400,000 distinct CDR3 sequences appear in this sample, approximately 51% of them only once. The ten most abundant clones make up 45% to 55% of the sample.

The CDR3 has 13 amino acids, counting the end cysteine and phenylalanine. Just CDR3 DNA is preserved here, 39 bases in frame from base 1. Via the germline V gene, CDR1 is SGHVS and CDR2 FNYEAQ. Between the V and J ends, shortened by 5 bases and 7 bases respectively, the junction contains 15 bases. This specimen belongs to a study of blood T cells in healthy people across ages (dated by TCRdb to 2014 to 2015). Background for the entire study: Template switching captured roughly one uniquely barcoded TCR beta cDNA molecule per two T cells in model experiments. To avoid experimental bias, donors of different ages were randomly spread across the sequencing lanes. The study measured age-related changes in TCR beta repertoire diversity using deep sequencing normalized with unique cDNA molecular identifiers. The donors were split into four age groups: young (average approximately 16 years), middle-aged (more than 35), aged (about 56) and long-lived (over 75). Using the same blood draw, the study looked at two additional independent replicas of 1 million unique cDNA reads for two donors, one aged 18 to 30 and the other aged 80 or older. Here is what the overall study found, with its caveats: There was a strong correlation between observed TCR beta diversity and the percentage of naive T cells measured by flow cytometry. Compared with the aged group, more naive CD4+ T cells, fewer expanded clones and increased TCR diversity were shown by the long-lived group, suggesting age selection. Since profiling was done on bulk unsorted PBMCs, naive and antigen-experienced compartments could not be conclusively compared. Because the CMV infection status of the donors was unknown, age-related changes in expanded clonotypes may potentially have been confounded. Observed TCR beta diversity per million T cells fell roughly linearly with age, and a significant reduction was already apparent by age around 40. Estimates of total diversity based on one million sequenced T cells were considered lower bounds and underestimates.

The donors were roughly 38 Caucasian individuals from Russia, aged 6 to 90 years, who were systemically healthy. Each donor gave 8 to 10 milliliters of peripheral blood, drawn into EDTA-treated Vacutainer tubes. Ficoll-Paque density-gradient centrifugation was used to isolate PBMCs, with at least 6 million per sample. Total RNA, at least 6 micrograms per sample, was extracted from PBMCs with Trizol reagent. Naive CD45RAhigh/CD27high T cell percentages were measured by flow cytometry on a PBMC aliquot from every donor. The rearrangement joined TRBV7-6 to TRBJ2-7; the D segment could be TRBD2, given 5 matching bases. The clonotype originates from a man between 60 and 75 years old in good health. The sequenced sample was blood. The nucleotide sequence is TGTGCCAGCAGCCCCGGACTCCCCCAGGAGCAGTACTTC. Its protein product is CASSPGLPQEQYF.